This T cell receptor (beta chain) was found in a study of cytomegalovirus exposure and HLA in healthy donors (TCRdb year 2017). In the study overall: An earlier analysis of more than 550 of the donors reported approximately 300 Gb of sequence data and approximately 120 million unique TCR beta sequences obtained from approximately 180 million T cells. About 310 gigabases of sequencing data and tens of millions of unique TCR sequences were included in an early release covering roughly 600 HLA-typed donors. Of the roughly 390 genotyped donors, roughly 80% were placed in the genetic ancestry cluster associated with self-reported Caucasian donors. The study aimed to test whether cataloging public T cell receptors could reveal signatures of past pathogen exposure. The study used immunosequencing to profile the T cell repertoires of some 600 subjects and linked those repertoires to cytomegalovirus serostatus. In addition to the first cohort of 666 subjects, a separate validation cohort of approximately 120 different subjects was used. To predict cytomegalovirus infection status, the study brought together high-throughput TCR immunosequencing, statistical association of individual TCRs with disease status, and machine learning. A later analysis re-examined previously published TCR beta repertoires from about 670 donors and added high-resolution HLA genotyping to investigate patterns of TCR occurrence. Rather than using new phenotypic data, the later analysis identified candidate immune exposures from TCR beta sequences and from how often those sequences occurred across donors. In an earlier analysis of roughly 580 of the donors, high-throughput TCR beta sequencing was used to judge whether each TCR beta V gene segment behaved as functional or pseudogenic. Donor age, sex, ethnicity and CMV serostatus were collected together with the repertoire data. In a later genetic analysis, genome-wide SNP genotypes for about 55% of the roughly 700 donors were used, and that subset was treated as a discovery cohort. Every repertoire in the discovery cohort had been generated on one and the same sequencing platform. HLA typing covered class I and class II loci at four-digit resolution. The number of typed donors differed by locus: roughly 629-640 for A, B, C, DRB1 and DQB1; some 500 for DQA1; approximately 600 for DPA1; and about 450 for DPB1. Because of strong linkage in the cohort, five DR-DQ haplotypes were treated as single units for association and clustering. Among about 370 genotyped donors of the cohort, an average of around 250,000 unique TCR beta nucleotide sequences was sequenced per donor, of which approximately 19% were non-productive. Overall study outcomes, separate from this receptor: In vitro tests confirmed that a few of the cytomegalovirus-associated TCR beta chains recognize cytomegalovirus antigens. According to the authors, the approach could potentially be generalized to other disease states and immunological phenotypes. A later analysis found that TCR association rates varied across HLA loci, with DRB1 alleles showing the most associated TCRs and HLA-C alleles the fewest. Across donors, most TCR sequences were observed very rarely, whereas some public TCRs were present in many individuals. According to a later genetic analysis, donors in an Asian-associated ancestry cluster had fewer N-insertions in productive TCRs than the roughly 660-donor mean. Strong co-occurrence of HLA alleles, especially DR and DQ, made assigning TCR associations to individual alleles difficult. The study listed 164 TCR beta chains as associated with cytomegalovirus. Presence/absence analyses assumed roughly uniform sequencing depth across donors, an assumption that may not hold. Compared with equally common non-associated chains, HLA-associated TCR beta chains in a later analysis were more clonally expanded and had lower generation probabilities. Several of the top co-occurrence clusters appeared to be linked to parvovirus B19, influenza, CMV and Epstein-Barr virus, according to a later analysis. Specific HLA alleles were associated with 15,000 to 20,000 TCR beta sequences at a false discovery rate of 0.05 in a later analysis. In this cohort, only TCR beta chains were sequenced, and detectable features were limited by the absence of alpha or paired-chain data. The 87-base-pair reads could not distinguish some IMGT-functional V segments, including TRBV6-2 and TRBV6-3, so those segments were excluded. Most CMV-associated TCR beta chains appeared to be HLA-restricted in a later analysis, and the HLA associations seemed to be driven largely by CMV exposure. Correlated functional status among segregating V segments might reflect linkage disequilibrium, but an unknown experimental factor could not be ruled out. Because some donors lacked HLA typing at each locus, the association tests relied only on the typed subset. Roughly 17 rarely observed V segments, including chromosome 9 orphons, were excluded from the earlier analysis of about 610 of the donors because counts were too low. In a later genetic analysis, a missense DCLRE1C variant was associated with V-gene and J-gene trimming of TCR beta chains, and the association was replicated in an independent cohort. In an earlier analysis of about 600 of the donors, most TCR beta V segments appeared in productive rearrangements about 90% or about 30% of the time, broadly matching IMGT annotations. The classifier was reported to diagnose cytomegalovirus status with high specificity and sensitivity in both the original cohort and the validation cohort. For the cohort, immune exposure information was limited to CMV serostatus. A further reported finding was that TCR beta sequences accurately predicted the HLA-A and HLA-B alleles for most subjects in the first cohort. A cluster of highly shared sequence variants was judged likely to represent a technical artifact of the sequencing pipeline.

Comment on this clone: The specificity of this receptor is unknown. Qualities for individual bases were not recorded, and no much larger clone is one base off.

Libraries were prepared through the immunoSEQ multiplex PCR assay. The multiplex PCR relied on a mix of 60 forward primers for TCR Vbeta segments and 13 reverse primers for TCR Jbeta segments. A multiplex PCR assay on genomic DNA amplified the CDR3 region of rearranged TCR beta genes. On the Illumina HiSeq System, the amplified TCR beta libraries were sequenced as 87-base-pair reads. As for the authors' bioinformatics: Across the roughly 640 repertoires, a later analysis counted about 81 million unique TCR beta chains, 9.5 million to 13 million of which were shared by at least two donors. Raw reads were error-corrected and collapsed into unique sequences by a nearest-neighbor algorithm in which closely related sequences were merged to remove PCR and sequencing errors. V, D and J gene segments were assigned by aligning CDR3 sequences to IMGT reference sequences. For a sequence to be retained, a match of at least six nucleotides was required to both a V gene segment and a J gene segment. Rearrangements were called productive when the CDR3 lacked stop codons and stayed in frame with V and J; all others were non-productive. Following IMGT convention, CDR3 was defined as the stretch from the second conserved V-encoded cysteine to the conserved J-encoded phenylalanine. In an earlier analysis of around 640 of the donors, sequences lacking an unambiguous match to a single V gene segment were excluded. An earlier analysis of a few hundred of the donors called V segments functional above 56.7% productive rearrangements and segregating when the between-donor standard deviation exceeded 5%. To diagnose cytomegalovirus status from the catalog of TCR beta chain sequences, a statistical classification framework was built. V and J gene assignment, in a later analysis, came from comparing TCR nucleotide sequences with IMGT/GENE-DB human TR gene sequences. A later analysis assigned CDR3 sequences and most-parsimonious VDJ recombination scenarios with the TCRdist pipeline. In a later analysis, every TCR beta chain was defined by the combination of its CDR3 amino acid sequence and its V-gene family, and reads without a unique V-gene family were dropped. As a way to deal with suspected cross-contamination and a sequencing artifact, a later analysis dropped nearly 600 nucleotide sequences that were highly shared and had low generation probability. In a later analysis, a clonal expansion index was calculated for each public chain from normalized within-repertoire ranks of inferred template counts. In a later analysis, generation probabilities were computed using a VDJ recombination model fitted to out-of-frame rearrangements, and the results were checked against IGoR. In a later analysis, TCR-TCR, TCR-HLA and TCR-CMV co-occurrence was scored with hypergeometric tests, and a repertoire-size bias correction was applied to TCR pairs. In a later analysis, false discovery rates were estimated by permuting HLA or CMV assignments 20 times. A later analysis grouped co-occurring TCRs with DBSCAN, adding TCRdist sequence similarity when clustering within HLA-allele-positive subsets. Co-occurrence clustering excluded repertoires with fewer than 30,000 or more than 120,000 public chains, plus five with anomalous nucleotide sharing. TCRdb stores this immuneACCESS table with in-frame sequences only. Part of the clones is absent; in the studies checked, under half of the shortfall reflects unresolved V genes, and no reason is known for the rest. That table supplies the V and J calls and clone size; D and trimming were determined from the DNA. This sample is represented by 80,000 to 100,000 clones; approximately 70% of them were singletons. Roughly 2.5% of the sample rests with the top ten.

Taken from cysteine to phenylalanine, the CDR3 has 17 residues. Of all the DNA, just the CDR3 is kept, 51 bases in frame from base 1. The V and J ends are trimmed by 9 bases and 3 bases, leaving 26 bases between them. CDR1 and CDR2 were assigned from the germline V gene (reference sequence) as LNHDA and SQIVND. The cohort consisted of 666 healthy bone marrow donors. At the time of sampling, all cohort members were nominally healthy, though unrecorded immune exposures were likely present. The donor was CMV seronegative and was included in the group of a few hundred seronegative cohort members. A peripheral blood sample was collected from each donor, and TCR beta sequencing was performed on peripheral blood mononuclear cells. The Qiagen DNeasy Blood Extraction Kit was used to extract genomic DNA from the blood cell samples.

The specimen was PBMCs. This receptor chain uses TRBV19 and TRBJ1-2; TRBD1 is possibly the D segment (6 matching bases). This TCR was recovered from a man between 45 and 60 years old in good health and CMV-seronegative. The base sequence is TGTGCCAGCAAAACGTCAGGGGCCCTTAGGGTGGACTATGGCTACACCTTC. The translation is CASKTSGALRVDYGYTF.